This T cell receptor beta chain was recorded in a study of blood T cell repertoires in COVID-19. The wider study: Samples taken during acute and convalescent COVID-19 were collected in the United States, Italy and Spain. PBMCs, B-cell-depleted T cells, or T cells were the source of the cDNA or gDNA that made up the material.

The germline V gene has CDR1 SGDLS and CDR2 YYNGEE. The ends lost 0 bases at V and 4 bases at J; junction bases unmatched: 11. CDR3 length: 17 amino acids. In the original analysis: Amplifying reference gene primers gave estimates of nucleated cell counts. The assay was immunoSEQ multiplex PCR, and TCRdb's table has in-frame clones only and misses some. V and J calls and clone size are as listed in that table; D and trimming were resolved from the DNA. The sample lists 300,000 to 450,000 clones, 85% occurring once. Sequenced sample: peripheral blood. V is TRBV9 and J is TRBJ2-5; 8 nucleotides line up with TRBD1. This TCR came from a woman aged 18-29 years with acute or convalescent COVID-19. The CDR3 loop reads CASSVDAGGEVGETQYF. CDR3 bases: TGTGCCAGCAGCGTAGATGCAGGGGGCGAGGTCGGAGAGACCCAGTACTTC.